This T cell receptor beta chain was recovered during a study of response to subunit inactivated influenza vaccine. General study findings and limits: The authors suggested that every seasonal influenza vaccination recruits few new T cells.

This clonotype was seen many times. The antigen remains undetermined. In TCRdb, the RT-PCR reads were re-called with MiXCR into one record per CDR3 protein. The sample lists around 580,000 distinct CDR3 sequences, 12% to 15% seen once, with 11% in the top ten. V dropped 6 bases and J dropped 2 bases, with 19 bases sitting between them. This CDR3 contains 16 residues. CDR1 MDHEN and CDR2 SYDVKM come from the germline V gene. The clonotype originates from a man aged 50 to 59 who received an inactivated influenza vaccine. Sample: PBMCs from blood, taken 11 to 12 days after vaccination. The rearrangement joins TRBV28 to TRBJ2-5; a weak D match, TRBD1 (6 bases). Here the CDR3 reads CASSPAGAASQETQYF. The CDR3, as DNA: TGTGCCAGCAGCCCGGCAGGGGCTGCCTCTCAAGAGACCCAGTACTTC.